One TCR beta chain is described in this entry. This specimen comes from a study of metastatic and nonmetastatic thyroid tumors. Across the study: The authors compared repertoires across blood and tumor or nodule tissue from malignant and benign thyroid patients.

Every patient was untreated before thyroid surgery. TCRdb re-called the PCR reads via MiXCR. Counted here are more than 10,000 clones, approximately 20% occurring once; the ten biggest clones make up more than 10%. This CDR3 region has 14 residues. The V gene end was trimmed by 6 bases and the J gene end by 3 bases; junction bases not matched to a gene: 10. CDR1 is DFQATT and CDR2 is SNEGSKA in the germline V gene (reference sequence). This chain connects TRBV20-1 to TRBJ1-1; 7 bases are a match to TRBD1. This receptor was taken from a female donor with papillary thyroid cancer or a benign thyroid nodule (not recorded which). Some clones in this sample may be carry-over from other donors' samples. Source material: adjacent normal tissue. In DNA, the CDR3 is TGCAGTGCGCACACTCAGGGGGATTACACTGAAGCTTTCTTT. Translated, it gives CSAHTQGDYTEAFF.